The source of this T cell receptor (beta chain) is a study of cytomegalovirus exposure and HLA in healthy donors (dated by TCRdb to 2016 to 2017). Regarding the study in general: An earlier analysis of approximately 640 of the donors reported approximately 300 Gb of sequence data and about 100 million unique TCR beta sequences from 150 million to 200 million T cells. On average, roughly 240,000 unique TCR beta nucleotide sequences were sequenced per donor among 398 genotyped donors of the cohort, with roughly 18% of those sequences being non-productive. A separate validation cohort of about 110 different subjects was used in addition to the 666-subject first cohort. Donor age, sex, ethnicity and CMV serostatus were compiled alongside the repertoire data. Typing coverage differed by locus: A, B, C, DRB1 and DQB1 were typed in about 620-630 donors, DQA1 in roughly 500, DPA1 in around 600, and DPB1 in approximately 450. To decide whether each TCR beta V gene segment behaved as functional or pseudogenic, an earlier analysis of several hundred of the donors relied on high-throughput TCR beta sequencing. The study combined high-throughput TCR immunosequencing, statistical association of individual TCRs with disease status, and machine learning to predict cytomegalovirus infection status. The study profiled the T cell repertoires of hundreds of subjects by immunosequencing and related them to cytomegalovirus serostatus. The study aimed to test whether cataloging public T cell receptors could reveal signatures of past pathogen exposure. Class I and class II HLA loci were covered by the typing at four-digit resolution. Of the roughly 400 genotyped donors, 75% to 85% were placed in the genetic ancestry cluster associated with self-reported Caucasian donors. In a later analysis, previously published TCR beta repertoires from 666 donors were re-analyzed and high-resolution HLA genotyping was added so that TCR occurrence patterns could be studied. Every repertoire in the discovery cohort had been generated on one and the same sequencing platform. In a later genetic analysis, genome-wide SNP genotypes for about 65% of the 666 donors were used, and that subset was treated as a discovery cohort. In the later analysis, no new phenotypic data were used to find candidate immune exposures; instead, reliance was placed on TCR beta sequences and their occurrence across donors. An early release covering roughly 640 HLA-typed donors comprised about 320 gigabases of sequencing data and around 85 million unique TCR sequences. About 5 DR-DQ haplotypes were handled as single units for association and clustering, since linkage in the cohort was strong. The research as a whole found: Because counts were too low, some 17 rarely observed V segments, including chromosome 9 orphons, were excluded from the earlier analysis of 500 to 700 of the donors. Some IMGT-functional V segments, including TRBV6-2 and TRBV6-3, could not be told apart with the 87-base-pair reads, so those segments were excluded. According to a later analysis, TCR association rates differed among HLA loci, with DRB1 alleles showing the most associated TCRs and HLA-C alleles showing the fewest. In both the original and validation cohorts, the classifier was reported to diagnose cytomegalovirus status with high specificity and sensitivity. In a later analysis, around 17,000 TCR beta sequences were associated with specific HLA alleles at a false discovery rate of 0.05. In this cohort, only TCR beta chains were sequenced, and detectable features were limited by the absence of alpha or paired-chain data. A cluster of highly shared sequence variants was judged likely to be a technical artifact of the sequencing pipeline. Across donors, most TCR sequences were observed very rarely, whereas some public TCRs were present in many individuals. A few of the identified cytomegalovirus-associated TCR beta chains were confirmed in vitro to be specific for cytomegalovirus antigens. Compared with equally common non-associated chains, HLA-associated TCR beta chains in a later analysis were more clonally expanded and had lower generation probabilities. A further reported finding was that TCR beta sequences accurately predicted the HLA-A and HLA-B alleles for most subjects in the first cohort. Most CMV-associated TCR beta chains appeared to be HLA-restricted in a later analysis, and the HLA associations seemed to be driven largely by CMV exposure. For the cohort, immune exposure information was limited to CMV serostatus. In an earlier analysis of roughly 560 of the donors, most TCR beta V segments were observed in productive rearrangements about 90% or about 30% of the time, broadly matching IMGT annotations. Because HLA typing was unavailable for some donors at each locus, only the typed subset was used in association tests. Correlated functional status among segregating V segments might be attributable to linkage disequilibrium, but an unknown experimental factor could not be ruled out. A later genetic analysis associated a missense DCLRE1C variant with V-gene and J-gene trimming of TCR beta chains, and an independent cohort replicated the association. According to a later analysis, parvovirus B19, influenza, CMV and Epstein-Barr virus appeared linked to several top co-occurrence clusters. Sequencing depth was assumed to be roughly uniform across donors in the presence/absence analyses, though that assumption may not hold. The study gave a list of more than 150 TCR beta chains associated with cytomegalovirus. Assigning TCR associations to individual alleles was difficult when HLA alleles, especially DR and DQ, strongly co-occurred. A later genetic analysis reported fewer N-insertions in productive TCRs among donors in an Asian-associated ancestry cluster than the roughly 720-donor mean. The authors suggested that the approach could potentially be extended to other disease states and immunological phenotypes.

The V and J ends are trimmed by 4 bases and 8 bases, leaving 17 bases between them. As encoded in the germline V gene, CDR1 is LGHNA while CDR2 is YNFKEQ. The CDR3 spans 14 residues, from the cysteine through the phenylalanine. Only the CDR3 region is kept as DNA, spanning 42 bases read in frame from base 1. The cohort consisted of 650 to 850 healthy bone marrow donors. All cohort members were sampled while nominally healthy, although unrecorded immune exposures were likely present. The donor tested CMV seropositive, placing the donor among the 289 seropositive members of the cohort. Every donor gave a peripheral blood sample, and the peripheral blood mononuclear cells from that sample were used for TCR beta sequencing. The Qiagen DNeasy Blood Extraction Kit was used to extract genomic DNA from the blood cell samples. Library creation used the immunoSEQ multiplex PCR assay. The multiplex PCR relied on a mix of 60 forward primers for TCR Vbeta segments and 13 reverse primers for TCR Jbeta segments. A multiplex PCR assay on genomic DNA amplified the CDR3 region of rearranged TCR beta genes. On the Illumina HiSeq System, the amplified TCR beta libraries were sequenced as 87-base-pair reads. The paper's data handling went like this. Across the 670 or so repertoires, a later analysis counted around 80 million unique TCR beta chains, some 11 million of which were shared by at least two donors. Raw reads were error-corrected and collapsed into unique sequences by a nearest-neighbor algorithm in which closely related sequences were merged to remove PCR and sequencing errors. To assign V, D and J gene segments, CDR3 sequences were aligned to IMGT reference sequences. For a sequence to be retained, at least a six-nucleotide match to both a V gene segment and a J gene segment was required. Rearrangements were called productive when the CDR3 lacked stop codons and stayed in frame with V and J; all others were non-productive. CDR3 was defined by IMGT convention, running from the second conserved V-encoded cysteine to the conserved J-encoded phenylalanine. In an earlier analysis of around 640 of the donors, sequences lacking an unambiguous match to a single V gene segment were excluded. An earlier analysis of over 450 of the donors classified V segments as functional when productive rearrangements were above 56.7% and as segregating when the standard deviation between donors was above 5%. A statistical classification framework was built to diagnose cytomegalovirus status from the catalog of TCR beta chain sequences. V and J gene assignment, in a later analysis, came from comparing TCR nucleotide sequences with IMGT/GENE-DB human TR gene sequences. In a later analysis, CDR3 sequences and most-parsimonious VDJ recombination scenarios were assigned using the TCRdist pipeline. In a later analysis, every TCR beta chain was defined by the combination of its CDR3 amino acid sequence and its V-gene family, and reads without a unique V-gene family were dropped. As a way to deal with suspected cross-contamination and a sequencing artifact, a later analysis dropped nearly 600 nucleotide sequences that were highly shared and had low generation probability. In a later analysis, a clonal expansion index for each public chain was calculated from normalized within-repertoire ranks of inferred template counts. In a later analysis, generation probabilities were computed using a VDJ recombination model fitted to out-of-frame rearrangements, and the results were checked against IGoR. A later analysis scored TCR-TCR, TCR-HLA and TCR-CMV co-occurrence with hypergeometric tests, applying a repertoire-size bias correction to TCR pairs. In a later analysis, false discovery rates were estimated by permuting HLA or CMV assignments 20 times. In a later analysis, co-occurring TCRs were grouped using DBSCAN, and TCRdist sequence similarity was added for clustering within HLA-allele-positive subsets. For co-occurrence clustering, repertoires with fewer than 30,000 or more than 120,000 public chains were excluded, along with five repertoires with anomalous nucleotide sharing. The clones in this table, taken by TCRdb from immuneACCESS, are in-frame only. Not every clone is retained; where verified, under half of the shortfall comes from an unresolved V gene, and the cause of the rest is unknown. That table is the source of V, J and clone size, and D and trimming were worked out from the DNA. The data table for this sample lists about 88,000 clones. More than 5.5% of the sample is held by the ten biggest clonotypes.

About this clone itself: No cognate antigen has been identified for it.

Sequencing used PBMCs. The rearranged segments are TRBV4-2 and TRBJ1-2; D gene: possibly TRBD1, on 5 matching bases. This sequence was found in a girl aged 5 to 17 in good health and CMV-seropositive. The CDR3 amino acid sequence is: CASSPTGVLRGYTF. In nucleotides, the sequence is TGTGCCAGCAGCCCAACGGGGGTGCTGAGGGGCTACACCTTC.